The 28 T cell receptor beta chains below come from one sample, sequenced in a study of blood T cell repertoires in COVID-19 (TCRdb year 2020). Receptor libraries were prepared by the immunoSEQ multiplex PCR assay. TCRdb mirrors the immuneACCESS table, restricted to in-frame sequences. Some clones are absent from its copies; in checked studies, under half trace to an unresolved V gene, and the reason for the others is unknown. Counted in this sample were more than 95,000 clones; roughly 83% of them appeared once. In total, the top ten clones hold 5% to 6% of the sample. The sample was peripheral blood. The receptors were sampled from a human donor in a cohort sampled during active COVID-19.

This sequence joins TRBV2 and TRBJ2-1, with D unclear. The CDR3 extends over 15 amino acids. V lost 3 bases and J 0 bases, leaving 9 bases between the germline ends. Per germline, CDR1 SNHLY and CDR2 FYNNEI. The CDR3 sequence: CASSEGLSSYNEQFF. The CDR3 region has the DNA TGTGCCAGCAGTGAGGGCTTGAGCTCCTACAATGAGCAGTTCTTC.

This rearrangement joins TRBV7-6 to TRBJ2-7; TRBD1 matches 8 bases. The germline V gene encodes CDR1 SGHVS and CDR2 FNYEAQ. The CDR3 runs 15 residues. J gave up 0 bases and V 3 bases, and 4 bases lay outside the gene matches. The CDR3 DNA sequence: TGTGCCAGCAGCTTTGACAGGGGACCCTCCTACGAGCAGTACTTC. Amino acid sequence: CASSFDRGPSYEQYF.

The rearrangement links TRBV5-8 to TRBJ2-1, with 11 bases lining up with TRBD2. The J segment lost 7 bases and the V segment lost 4 bases, leaving 13 bases of the junction unmatched. The CDR3 runs 17 residues. Per germline, CDR1 SGHTS and CDR2 YDEGEE. CDR3 nucleotide sequence: TGTGCCAGCAGCGGTGGGGCTAGCGGGAGGAAGGCGAATGAGCAGTTCTTC. This gives the protein CASSGGASGRKANEQFF.

The rearrangement joins TRBV24-1 to TRBJ2-1, with TRBD1 as a possible D gene (6 bases). Germline lookup yields CDR1 KGHDR and CDR2 SFDVKD. The CDR3 extends over 13 amino acids. The germline V and J ends were trimmed by 5 bases and 13 bases, with 17 bases remaining between them. DNA of the CDR3: TGTGCCACCAGTGTGGGACACGGTGATTTCCAGTTCTTC. It encodes CATSVGHGDFQFF.

V usage is TRBV7-9 and J usage is TRBJ1-2; D is unclear. Germline CDR1 and CDR2: SEHNR and FQNEAQ (reference sequence). V lost 3 bases and J lost 0, with 8 bases in between. The CDR3 extends over 14 amino acids. Written as DNA, the CDR3 is TGTGCCAGCAGCTTTGACGGAGCTAACTATGGCTACACCTTC. Amino acid sequence: CASSFDGANYGYTF. The full variable domain, rest sourced from reference TRBV7-9 and TRBJ1-2, is DTGVSQNPRHKITKRGQNVTFRCDPISEHNRLYWYRQTLGQGPEFLTYFQNEAQLEKSRLLSDRFSAERPKGSFSTLEIQRTEQGDSAMYLCASSFDGANYGYTFGSGTRLTVV.

V usage is TRBV25-1 and J usage is TRBJ2-1; D unclear. Trimming shortened V by 1 base and J by 10 bases, and 11 bases separated the two germline ends. The CDR3 contains 13 residues. Per the germline V gene, CDR1 is MGHDK and CDR2 is SYGVNS. The CDR3 bases are TGTGCCAGCAGTGAATCCTGGAGAGTCGAGCAGTTCTTC. Protein product: CASSESWRVEQFF.

This clone occurred once. This rearrangement joins TRBV29-1 to TRBJ2-1; TRBD2 agrees at 16 bases. The CDR3 loop spans 14 amino acids. V gave up 8 bases and J gave up 7 bases; unmatched junction bases: 5. The germline V gene has CDR1 SQVTM and CDR2 ANQGSEA. This CDR3 is CSPAGLAGGNEQFF. CDR3 bases: TGCAGCCCCGCGGGACTAGCGGGAGGGAATGAGCAGTTCTTC.

This clone was observed a handful of times. The J gene is TRBJ2-1, the V gene TRBV27; TRBD1 might be the D (5 bases). V dropped 0 bases and J dropped 5 bases, with 11 bases sitting between them. Germline loops: CDR1 MNHEY, CDR2 SMNVEV (reference sequence). The CDR3 spans 15 residues. CDR3 DNA: TGTGCCAGCAGTTTATCGTATAACAGGCACAATGAGCAGTTCTTC. Translation: CASSLSYNRHNEQFF.

DNA for the CDR3: TGTGCCAGCAGTTTCGGAAGGACAGCAAGCACAGATACGCAGTATTTT. Its protein is CASSFGRTASTDTQYF. This chain connects TRBV28 to TRBJ2-3; a possible D gene is TRBD1 (6 bases). V lost 3 bases, J lost 0 bases, and 13 bases lay in between. The CDR3 length is 16 residues. CDR1 and CDR2 (germline): MDHEN, SYDVKM.

The chain has TRBV7-2 and TRBJ2-1, with 13 bases matching TRBD2. The junction had 4 bases not matched to a gene; V was cut back by 5 bases and J by 9 bases. The V gene's germline CDR1 is SGHTA and CDR2 FQGNSA. The CDR3 is made up of 14 amino acids. CDR3 residues: CASSLGLAGVEQFF. Written as DNA, the CDR3 is TGTGCCAGCAGCCTCGGACTAGCGGGAGTTGAGCAGTTCTTC. The full variable domain, with the rest looked up from reference TRBV7-2 and TRBJ2-1, is GAGVSQSPSNKVTEKGKDVELRCDPISGHTALYWYRQSLGQGLEFLIYFQGNSAPDKSGLPSDRFSAERTGGSVSTLTIQRTQQEDSAVYLCASSLGLAGVEQFFGPGTRLTVL.

This chain links TRBV18 with TRBJ2-7, with 7 bases identical to TRBD1. In germline, CDR1 is KGHSH, CDR2 LQKENI. J was trimmed by 0 bases and V by 2 bases; bases with no gene match: 7. This CDR3 is 16 amino acids long. The CDR3 DNA is TGTGCCAGCTCACCAACAGGGGCCCTAAGCTCCTACGAGCAGTACTTC. The encoded protein is CASSPTGALSSYEQYF.

The chain is built from TRBV29-1 and TRBJ2-7; 7 bases match TRBD1. This CDR3 is 13 amino acids long. J was trimmed by 2 bases and V by 7 bases; bases with no gene match: 8. The germline V gene encodes CDR1 SQVTM and CDR2 ANQGSEA. CDR3 nucleotides: TGCAGCGCGACAGGGTTCCCTGCCTACGAGCAGTACTTC. It yields the protein CSATGFPAYEQYF.

This sequence joins TRBV30 and TRBJ2-7; D perhaps matches TRBD2 (5 bases). The CDR3 totals 14 residues. Per the germline V gene, CDR1 is GTSNPN and CDR2 is SVGIG (reference sequence). The germline V and J ends were trimmed by 0 bases and 4 bases, with 13 bases remaining between them. This chain's CDR3 is CAWSVLVSGYEQYF. The CDR3 nucleotides read TGTGCCTGGAGTGTACTAGTCAGTGGGTACGAGCAGTACTTC.

The chain combines TRBV25-1 with TRBJ1-2; 8 nucleotides match TRBD1. Germline CDR1 and CDR2: MGHDK and SYGVNS. The ends lost 3 bases at V and 5 bases at J; junction bases unmatched: 5. The CDR3 is made up of 14 amino acids. CDR3 sequence (DNA): TGTGCCAGCAGTGAGTGGACAGGGTTGTATGGCTACACCTTC. As protein: CASSEWTGLYGYTF.

CDR3 sequence reads: CATNRGFGYEQYF. The CDR3 region has the DNA TGTGCCACGAATCGGGGGTTTGGTTACGAGCAGTACTTC. This chain connects TRBV15 to TRBJ2-7, with a possible D match to TRBD2 (6 bases). This CDR3 has 13 residues. V dropped 9 bases and J dropped 4 bases, with 16 bases sitting between them. From germline, CDR1 is LNHNV and CDR2 YYDKDF (reference sequence).

CDR3 DNA: TGTGCCAGCAGCCACGGCGGGGGGAATCAGCCCCAGCATTTT. This translates into CASSHGGGNQPQHF. The V and J genes are TRBV5-6 and TRBJ1-5; D perhaps matches TRBD1 (5 bases). The CDR3 totals 14 residues. Germline lookup yields CDR1 SGHDT and CDR2 YYEEEE. V was shortened by 4 bases and J by 4 bases, with 12 bases between the two germline ends.

The chain is built from TRBV12-3 or TRBV12-4 and TRBJ1-6; D possibly corresponds to TRBD1 (5 bases). V was trimmed by 7 bases and J by 9 bases, leaving 10 bases between them. This CDR3 comprises 12 residues. CDR3 residues: CASKTGGSPLHF. The CDR3 DNA reads as TGTGCCAGCAAGACGGGGGGTTCACCCCTCCACTTT.

This rearrangement joins TRBV5-6 to TRBJ1-6; D ambiguous. Germline V gene sequence: CDR1 SGHDT, CDR2 YYEEEE. The CDR3 is 14 amino acids. The ends were cut back, 0 bases at V and 6 bases at J, with 7 bases in the middle. The CDR3 protein is CASSLAGGNSPLHF. CDR3 nucleotide sequence: TGTGCCAGCAGCTTGGCAGGAGGTAATTCACCCCTCCACTTT.

This clone was seen a single time. V gene TRBV9 combines with J gene TRBJ2-3; a weak D match, TRBD2 (5 bases). The CDR3 consists of 15 residues. V was shortened by 3 bases and J by 0 bases, with 11 bases between the two germline ends. From germline, CDR1 is SGDLS and CDR2 YYNGEE. CDR3 protein: CASSGGVSSTDTQYF. The CDR3 nucleotides read TGTGCCAGCAGCGGGGGAGTGTCTAGCACAGATACGCAGTATTTT.

The V call is TRBV4-1, the J call TRBJ2-7, with a possible D match to TRBD1 (5 bases). Germline-derived CDR1 and CDR2 are MGHRA and YSYEKL. V dropped 7 bases and J dropped 4 bases, with 20 bases sitting between them. This CDR3 is built from 15 residues. CDR3 nucleotides: TGCGCCAGCAATCCTGACAGTGGTGGGATGTACGAGCAGTACTTC. Translation gives CASNPDSGGMYEQYF.

Here the CDR3 DNA reads TGTGCCAGCAGCTTGAACAGGGGTGGGCAAGAGACCCAGTACTTC. It codes for CASSLNRGGQETQYF. V and J are TRBV7-2 and TRBJ2-5; 7 bases map to TRBD1. Germline CDR1 SGHTA, CDR2 FQGNSA. The V and J ends lost 3 bases and 2 bases, in that order; junction bases with no gene match: 6. CDR3 size: 15 residues.

Only a few counts were recorded for this clone. The genes are TRBV9 and TRBJ2-2; 12 positions match TRBD2. The CDR3 is 16 amino acids. Trimming took 2 bases from V and 4 from J; bases not matched to a gene: 3. Germline V CDR1 and CDR2: SGDLS, YYNGEE. The chain's CDR3 is CASSVRTSGITGELFF. The CDR3 DNA sequence: TGTGCCAGCAGCGTCCGGACTAGCGGGATCACCGGGGAGCTGTTTTTT.

This clone was observed a single time. The chain recombines TRBV13 with TRBJ2-2, with 11 bases matching TRBD2. The CDR3 extends over 16 amino acids. CDR1 PRHDT and CDR2 FYEKMQ come from the germline V gene (reference sequence). V dropped 7 bases and J dropped 5; count of bases not matched to a gene: 9. CDR3 nucleotides: TGTGCCAGCATCCATCTAGCGGGAGGCTATACCGGGGAGCTGTTTTTT. Its translation is CASIHLAGGYTGELFF.

The chain is built from TRBV7-8 and TRBJ1-2; 8 bases align to TRBD1. V lost 7 bases, J lost 6 bases, and 13 bases stayed unmatched. The germline gives CDR1 SGHVS, CDR2 FQNEAQ. CDR3 size: 15 residues. The CDR3 DNA reads TGTGCCAGCACCAGCGGACAGGGAAAAACTCATGGCTACACCTTC. It is translated as CASTSGQGKTHGYTF.

This clone was found many times. The chain links TRBV7-9 to TRBJ1-6; possible D gene TRBD1, 6 bases. V dropped 3 bases and J dropped 7 bases, with 10 bases sitting between them. Germline-derived CDR1 and CDR2 are SEHNR and FQNEAQ (reference sequence). This CDR3 has 14 amino acids. The CDR3 bases are TGTGCCAGCAGCTTTAACGGACAGAATTCACCCCTCCACTTT. Protein product: CASSFNGQNSPLHF.

The chain combines TRBV2 with TRBJ2-1, with 14 bases identical to TRBD2. Trimming removed 6 bases from V and 9 bases from J; junction bases left unmatched: 7. CDR3 length: 15 residues. The germline V gene has CDR1 SNHLY and CDR2 FYNNEI. CDR3 in amino acids: CASSGGLAGAGEQFF. The CDR3 DNA reads as TGTGCCAGCAGCGGGGGACTAGCGGGAGCAGGTGAGCAGTTCTTC.

The J gene is TRBJ2-3, the V gene TRBV5-1; TRBD2 is a possible D gene (6 bases). The CDR3 has 14 amino acids. CDR1 and CDR2 (germline): SGHRS, YFSETQ. Trimming stripped 4 bases from V and 3 bases from J, with 12 bases between. As DNA, the CDR3 is TGCGCCAGCAGCCCTGGAGGGAAAACAGATACGCAGTATTTT. Its translation: CASSPGGKTDTQYF. Based on the CDR3 plus reference TRBV5-1 and TRBJ2-3, the full variable domain is KAGVTQTPRYLIKTRGQQVTLSCSPISGHRSVSWYQQTPGQGLQFLFEYFSETQRNKGNFPGRFSGRQFSNSRSEMNVSTLELGDSALYLCASSPGGKTDTQYFGPGTRLTVL.

This clone has only a few counts. The chain joins TRBV11-1 to TRBJ2-7; D is undetermined. Looked up from germline, CDR1 is SGHAT and CDR2 is FQDESV (reference sequence). Trimming cost V 0 bases and J 6 bases, with 12 bases left between them. CDR3 length: 14 amino acids. CDR3 bases: TGTGCCAGCAGCTTAGCCCTCTCCACGGGCGAGCAGTACTTC. It translates to CASSLALSTGEQYF.